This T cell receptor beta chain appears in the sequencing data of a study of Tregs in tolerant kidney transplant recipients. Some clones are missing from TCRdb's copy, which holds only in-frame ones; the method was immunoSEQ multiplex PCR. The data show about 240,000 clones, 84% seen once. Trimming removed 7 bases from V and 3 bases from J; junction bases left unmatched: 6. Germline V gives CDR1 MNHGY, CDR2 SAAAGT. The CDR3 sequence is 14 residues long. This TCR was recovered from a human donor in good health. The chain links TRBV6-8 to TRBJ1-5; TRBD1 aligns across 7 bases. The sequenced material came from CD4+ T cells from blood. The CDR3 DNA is TGTGCCAGCACACCGACAGGGTCCAATCAGCCCCAGCATTTT. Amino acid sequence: CASTPTGSNQPQHF.